These 28 T cell receptor beta chains share one sample of origin, sequenced in a study of T cell repertoires in cytomegalovirus infection. Via MiXCR, TCRdb re-called the reads, giving one row per CDR3 protein. The sample has 650,000 to 900,000 distinct CDR3 sequences, about 31% seen once; the top ten hold under 15%. Their target antigens are unknown. The material was cultured CD8+ T cells from PBMCs, obtained from culture after CMV antigen stimulation. The source is a human donor in good health (CMV status not recorded). Some clones in this sample may be carry-over from other donors' samples.

V is TRBV12-3 or TRBV12-4 and J is TRBJ2-2; a weak D match, TRBD2 (7 bases). With 7 bases removed from V and 4 bases from J, the gap between germline ends came to 25 bases. The CDR3 runs to 18 residues. The CDR3 protein is CASTTWGGRVNVTGELFF. The CDR3 nucleotides are TGTGCCAGCACCACCTGGGGGGGCAGGGTCAATGTCACCGGGGAGCTGTTTTTT.

This clonotype occurred a few times. The rearrangement links TRBV2 to TRBJ2-5; weak D call: TRBD2 (5 bases). CDR1 is SNHLY, CDR2 FYNNEI, per germline. Trimming pared 4 bases from V and 4 bases from J, leaving 13 bases between. CDR3 length: 14 residues. CDR3 bases: TGTGCCAGCAGTGGATCGGGGTTCGGAGAGACCCAGTACTTC. Encoded protein: CASSGSGFGETQYF.

This clonotype was counted a few times. This chain joins TRBV6-5 and TRBJ2-5; perhaps TRBD2 as D (5 bases). V was trimmed by 4 bases and J by 2 bases, leaving 11 bases between them. Germline values: CDR1 MNHEY, CDR2 SVGAGI. The CDR3 has 14 amino acids. The CDR3 loop is CASSFEGNQETQYF. The DNA of the CDR3 is TGTGCCAGCAGTTTCGAGGGAAATCAAGAGACCCAGTACTTC.

V gene TRBV7-9 combines with J gene TRBJ2-5, with D unclear. V lost 2 bases and J 0 bases, leaving 10 bases between the germline ends. CDR3 size: 15 residues. Germline V gene lookup returns CDR1 SEHNR and CDR2 FQNEAQ (reference sequence). Here the CDR3 reads CASSLTSIYQETQYF. In DNA, the CDR3 is TGTGCCAGCAGCTTAACCAGTATTTACCAAGAGACCCAGTACTTC.

This clonotype was detected ten times or more. The chain carries TRBV27 and TRBJ1-1; 7 bases align to TRBD1. The V gene's germline CDR1 is MNHEY and CDR2 SMNVEV (reference sequence). This CDR3 is 14 amino acids long. The ends lost 6 bases at V and 5 bases at J; junction bases unmatched: 9. The CDR3 reads CASSLGGEGTEAFF. In DNA form, the CDR3 reads TGTGCCAGCAGCTTAGGGGGCGAGGGTACTGAAGCTTTCTTT.

The chain has TRBV18 and TRBJ1-1; 12 nucleotides align to TRBD1. The V and J ends lost 5 bases and 4 bases, in that order; junction bases with no gene match: 17. The CDR3 sequence is 19 residues long. Germline V CDR1 and CDR2: KGHSH, LQKENI. The chain's CDR3 is CASSTRPGTGGAGGTEAFF. Here the CDR3 DNA reads TGTGCCAGCTCAACCCGACCCGGGACAGGGGGCGCGGGAGGCACTGAAGCTTTCTTT.

This clonotype has just a few counts. The chain employs TRBV10-3 and TRBJ2-2; D might be TRBD2 (5 bases). The CDR3 has 16 amino acids. CDR1 and CDR2 from the germline V gene are ENHRY and SYGVKD. Trimming left V 4 bases short and J 6 bases short, with 18 bases between. CDR3 coding DNA: TGTGCCATCAGTGGTATCTACCGGGGAGAGGCCGGGGAGCTGTTTTTT. It encodes CAISGIYRGEAGELFF.

This rearrangement joins TRBV6-5 to TRBJ2-7, with 7 nucleotides matching TRBD2. The trim removed 6 bases at V and 0 bases at J, leaving 11 bases unmatched. The CDR3 length is 16 residues. Germline lookup yields CDR1 MNHEY and CDR2 SVGAGI. The CDR3 DNA follows: TGTGCCAGCAGGCTACTAGCGTTCCCTAGCTCCTACGAGCAGTACTTC. Translating it yields CASRLLAFPSSYEQYF.

This clonotype was counted only a few times. CDR3 in amino acids: CSARVDRVLANYGYTF. The DNA for the CDR3 is TGCAGTGCTAGAGTGGACAGGGTCCTAGCTAACTATGGCTACACCTTC. V gene TRBV20-1 combines with J gene TRBJ1-2; 8 bases align to TRBD1. V gave up 1 base and J gave up 0 bases; unmatched junction bases: 7. In germline, CDR1 is DFQATT, CDR2 SNEGSKA (reference sequence). This CDR3 spans 16 amino acids.

On this clonotype itself: This sequence may be a read error, since a much larger clone differs from it by one base. The CDR3 loop reads CASSLQRDEQFF. CDR3 nucleotide sequence: TGTGCCAGCAGCCTACAAAGGGATGAGCAGTTCTTC. This chain links TRBV7-8 with TRBJ2-1; D not certain. Trimming took off 5 bases at V and 8 bases at J, with 10 bases between the two ends. Germline CDR1 SGHVS, CDR2 FQNEAQ. CDR3 size: 12 residues. Looking up the rest from reference TRBV7-8 and TRBJ2-1 gives the full variable domain: GAGVSQSPRYKVAKRGQDVALRCDPISGHVSLFWYQQALGQGPEFLTYFQNEAQLDKSGLPSDRFFAERPEGSVSTLKIQRTQQEDSAVYLCASSLQRDEQFFGPGTRLTVL.

The rearrangement uses TRBV12-3 or TRBV12-4 and TRBJ2-3; 7 bases are shared with TRBD1. Trimming removed 7 bases from V and 8 bases from J; junction bases left unmatched: 3. The CDR3 covers 11 residues. The CDR3 DNA follows: TGTGCCAGCACCAGACAGGGTACGCAGTATTTT. Encoded protein: CASTRQGTQYF.

The rearrangement joins TRBV10-3 to TRBJ2-7; D may correspond to TRBD1 or TRBD2 (5 bases each). Trimming stripped 3 bases from V and 7 bases from J, with 22 bases between. Germline V gene data show CDR1 as ENHRY and CDR2 as SYGVKD. The length of the CDR3 is 16 residues. The DNA for the CDR3 is TGTGCCATCAGTGAACCGGACGGGGCCACGGACTTGGAGCAGTACTTC. Translating gives CAISEPDGATDLEQYF.

This clonotype was detected a few times. V gene TRBV15 combines with J gene TRBJ1-1; 7 nucleotides line up with TRBD1. CDR1 LNHNV and CDR2 YYDKDF come from the germline V gene (reference sequence). The CDR3 totals 14 residues. V shed 0 bases and J 3 bases; nucleotides not matched to a gene: 1. The CDR3 sequence: CATSRDRGYTEAFF. The DNA of the CDR3 is TGTGCCACCAGCAGAGACAGGGGGTACACTGAAGCTTTCTTT.

The V gene is TRBV6-2 or TRBV6-3, the J gene TRBJ2-1; 10 nucleotides match TRBD2. The CDR3 runs 18 residues. V lost 5 bases, J lost 2 bases, and 12 bases stayed unmatched. Germline CDR1 and CDR2: MNHEY and SVGEGT. This CDR3 reads CASSDGLAGAAPYNEQFF. In DNA, the CDR3 is TGTGCCAGCAGTGACGGGCTAGCGGGAGCTGCACCCTACAATGAGCAGTTCTTC.

This rearrangement joins TRBV2 to TRBJ1-1; the D gene is possibly TRBD1 (6 bases). V was pared by 10 bases and J by 2 bases, with 17 bases between. This CDR3 spans 14 amino acids. Germline V gene sequence: CDR1 SNHLY, CDR2 FYNNEI. In DNA form, the CDR3 reads TGTGCCACCTACAGGGCCCCCGGTAACACTGAAGCTTTCTTT. It codes for CATYRAPGNTEAFF.

This clonotype was counted ten times or more. The rearrangement links TRBV7-8 to TRBJ2-1, with 9 bases aligning to TRBD2. Germline V gives CDR1 SGHVS, CDR2 FQNEAQ. V gave up 3 bases and J gave up 6 bases; unmatched junction bases: 3. The length of the CDR3 is 14 residues. The CDR3 is CASSFAGGLNEQFF. The DNA of the CDR3 is TGTGCCAGCAGCTTCGCGGGGGGGCTCAATGAGCAGTTCTTC.

Many counts were recorded for this clonotype. This rearrangement joins TRBV7-8 to TRBJ2-6; D gene ambiguous. The germline V and J ends were trimmed by 1 base and 0 bases, with 10 bases remaining between them. Germline values: CDR1 SGHVS, CDR2 FQNEAQ. The CDR3 has 17 residues. CDR3 sequence reads: CASSLVVPGSGANVLTF. For the CDR3, the DNA is TGTGCCAGCAGCTTAGTCGTTCCGGGCTCTGGGGCCAACGTCCTGACTTTC.

This clonotype was observed at least ten times. This chain joins TRBV7-6 and TRBJ2-3; D perhaps matches TRBD2 (6 bases). This CDR3 has 15 amino acids. Deletions cut 5 bases from V and 1 base from J, with 13 bases between. The germline V gene has CDR1 SGHVS and CDR2 FNYEAQ. CDR3 nucleotides: TGTGCCAGCAGCATAGGACCTAGCGGCACAGATACGCAGTATTTT. This codes for CASSIGPSGTDTQYF.

This sequence joins TRBV19 and TRBJ1-5; possible D gene TRBD1, 5 bases. From germline, CDR1 is LNHDA and CDR2 SQIVND (reference sequence). Trimming pared 1 base from V and 2 bases from J, leaving 9 bases between. This CDR3 comprises 15 residues. The DNA for the CDR3 is TGTGCCAGTAGTATAGCAGGGTATGGCAATCAGCCCCAGCATTTT. Translated: CASSIAGYGNQPQHF. Together with reference TRBV19 and TRBJ1-5, the CDR3 gives the full variable domain: DGGITQSPKYLFRKEGQNVTLSCEQNLNHDAMYWYRQDPGQGLRLIYYSQIVNDFQKGDIAEGYSVSREKKESFPLTVTSAQKNPTAFYLCASSIAGYGNQPQHFGDGTRLSIL.

The chain recombines TRBV6-5 with TRBJ2-1; 9 bases fit TRBD2. J lost 7 bases, V lost 0 bases, and 7 bases had no gene match. The CDR3 spans 16 residues. Germline CDR1 and CDR2: MNHEY and SVGAGI. This CDR3 reads CASSYSGGGAVNEQFF. As DNA, the CDR3 is TGTGCCAGCAGTTACTCGGGCGGGGGGGCGGTAAATGAGCAGTTCTTC.

In DNA form, the CDR3 reads TGTGCCACCTCGACAGGGGGATATATAGACTACACCTTC. Protein: CATSTGGYIDYTF. The V and J genes are TRBV6-1 and TRBJ1-2, with TRBD1 identical over 9 bases. The germline V gene encodes CDR1 MNHNS and CDR2 SASEGT. The CDR3 runs 13 residues. The trim removed 10 bases at V and 10 bases at J, leaving 13 bases unmatched.

This clonotype came up a few times. V and J are TRBV2 and TRBJ2-3; D is undetermined. V was trimmed by 10 bases and J by 4 bases, leaving 15 bases between them. This CDR3 comprises 13 residues. From germline, CDR1 is SNHLY and CDR2 FYNNEI. The DNA for the CDR3 is TGTGCCATCAACGGGCTTCACGCAGATACGCAGTATTTT. Protein sequence: CAINGLHADTQYF.

This chain uses TRBV14 with TRBJ1-1; 7 bases line up with TRBD1. V was pared by 4 bases and J by 7 bases, with 15 bases of the junction left unmatched. The CDR3 has 16 residues. Germline CDR1 and CDR2: SGHDN and FVKESK. CDR3 protein: CASSLNQGDPRGEAFF. Written as DNA, the CDR3 is TGTGCCAGCAGCCTAAACCAGGGGGACCCAAGAGGTGAAGCTTTCTTT.

With regard to this clonotype: A read error may account for a junction end that differs from germline. The J gene is TRBJ1-1, the V gene TRBV6-2 or TRBV6-3; D call uncertain. The CDR3 is made up of 14 amino acids. Germline V lookup: CDR1 MNHEY, CDR2 SVGEGT. The CDR3 reads CVSSRIVSDTEAFF. The CDR3 DNA reads as TGTGTCAGCAGCAGAATTGTGTCGGACACTGAAGCTTTCTTT.

This clonotype showed up just once. As the CDR3 is not closed by the conserved phenylalanine or tryptophan, this likely results from a read error. The chain combines TRBV20-1 with TRBJ2-2; D gene ambiguous. CDR1 is DFQATT, CDR2 SNEGSKA, per germline (reference sequence). With 3 bases removed from V and 3 bases from J, the gap between germline ends came to 8 bases. CDR3 length: 13 amino acids. The DNA of the CDR3 is TGCAGTGCTAGTAGCTTGCACACCGGGGAGCTGTTTCTT. This gives the protein CSASSLHTGELFL.

This clonotype showed up just once. This rearrangement joins TRBV3-1 to TRBJ2-7, with 7 bases lining up with TRBD2. Germline CDR1 reads LGHDT; CDR2 reads YNNKEL (reference sequence). The CDR3 runs to 14 residues. With 1 base clipped from V and 2 bases from J, the junction kept 2 bases outside the gene matches. CDR3 residues: CASSQVAGAYEQYF. For the CDR3, the DNA is TGTGCCAGCAGCCAAGTGGCGGGGGCCTACGAGCAGTACTTC.

The genes are TRBV4-1 and TRBJ2-5, with 10 bases that match TRBD2. The CDR3 covers 19 residues. CDR1 and CDR2 (germline): MGHRA, YSYEKL. The junction had 12 bases not matched to a gene; V was cut back by 0 bases and J by 2 bases. The CDR3 nucleotides read TGCGCCAGCAGCCAAGACGCAAGGCTAGCGGGGGTACTACAAGAGACCCAGTACTTC. Amino acids: CASSQDARLAGVLQETQYF.

This sequence joins TRBV20-1 and TRBJ1-2; no clear D. Between the trimmed V and J ends, which lost 5 bases and 6 bases, there was a span of 4 bases. The CDR3 runs to 9 residues. The V gene's germline CDR1 is DFQATT and CDR2 SNEGSKA (reference sequence). In nucleotides, the CDR3 is TGCAGTGCTCTTAATGGCTACACCTTC. Protein: CSALNGYTF.